This TCR beta chain was found in a study of cytomegalovirus exposure and HLA in healthy donors. Overall study context: The 110 or so validation repertoires used the same platform as the 650 to 800 first-cohort repertoires, a later analysis reported.

The CDR3 extends over 19 amino acids. Germline V gene data show CDR1 as MDHEN and CDR2 as SYDVKM. J lost 2 bases, V lost 1 base, and 9 bases had no gene match. Overall study findings and caveats: In vitro assays verified that a few CMV-associated chains recognized CMV antigens specifically.

A word on this clone: Its cognate antigen is unknown.

Some clones are missing from TCRdb's copy, which holds only in-frame ones; the method was immunoSEQ multiplex PCR. The sample has 90,000 to 120,000 clones; around 85% are singletons. The TCR originated in a woman aged 18-30 years in good health and CMV-seronegative. The chain links TRBV28 to TRBJ1-6, with 9 bases matching TRBD1. Specimen: PBMCs. Here the CDR3 reads CASSLLVGDRATYNSPLHF. The CDR3 DNA reads as TGTGCCAGCAGTTTATTGGTCGGGGACAGGGCTACCTATAATTCACCCCTCCACTTT. Using reference TRBV28 and TRBJ1-6 for the parts outside the CDR3, the full variable domain is DVKVTQSSRYLVKRTGEKVFLECVQDMDHENMFWYRQDPGLGLRLIYFSYDVKMKEKGDIPEGYSVSREKKERFSLILESASTNQTSMYLCASSLLVGDRATYNSPLHFGNGTRLTVT.